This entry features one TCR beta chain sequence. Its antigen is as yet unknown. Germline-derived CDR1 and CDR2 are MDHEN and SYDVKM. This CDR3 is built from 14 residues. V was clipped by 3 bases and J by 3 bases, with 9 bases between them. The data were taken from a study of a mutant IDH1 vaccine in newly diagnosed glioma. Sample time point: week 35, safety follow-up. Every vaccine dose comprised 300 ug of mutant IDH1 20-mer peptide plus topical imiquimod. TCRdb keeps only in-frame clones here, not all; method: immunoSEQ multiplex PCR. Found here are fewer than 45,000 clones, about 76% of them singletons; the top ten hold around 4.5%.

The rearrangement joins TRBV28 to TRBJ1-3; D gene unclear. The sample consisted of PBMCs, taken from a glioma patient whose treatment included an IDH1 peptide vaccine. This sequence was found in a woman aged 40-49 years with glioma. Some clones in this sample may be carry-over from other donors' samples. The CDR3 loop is CASSFPGGGNTIYF. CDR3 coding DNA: TGTGCCAGCAGTTTCCCGGGAGGTGGAAACACCATATATTTT.